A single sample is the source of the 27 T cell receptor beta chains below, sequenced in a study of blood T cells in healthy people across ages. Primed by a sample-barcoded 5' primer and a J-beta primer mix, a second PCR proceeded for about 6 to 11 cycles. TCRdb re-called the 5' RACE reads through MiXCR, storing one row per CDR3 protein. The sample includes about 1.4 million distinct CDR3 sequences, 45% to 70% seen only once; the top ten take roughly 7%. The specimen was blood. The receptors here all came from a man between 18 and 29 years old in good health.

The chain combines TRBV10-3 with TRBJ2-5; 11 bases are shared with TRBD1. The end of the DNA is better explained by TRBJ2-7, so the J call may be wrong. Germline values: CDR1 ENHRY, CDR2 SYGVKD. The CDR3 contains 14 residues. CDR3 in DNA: TGTGCCATCAGATTCGGACAGGGGGCGTACGAGCAGTACTTC. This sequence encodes CAIRFGQGAYEQYF.

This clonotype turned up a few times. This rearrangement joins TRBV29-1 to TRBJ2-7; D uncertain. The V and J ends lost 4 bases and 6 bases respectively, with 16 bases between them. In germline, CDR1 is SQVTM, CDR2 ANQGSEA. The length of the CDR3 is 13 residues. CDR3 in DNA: TGCAGCGTTGTGAGTAACTCAATACGCGAGCAGTACTTC. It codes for CSVVSNSIREQYF.

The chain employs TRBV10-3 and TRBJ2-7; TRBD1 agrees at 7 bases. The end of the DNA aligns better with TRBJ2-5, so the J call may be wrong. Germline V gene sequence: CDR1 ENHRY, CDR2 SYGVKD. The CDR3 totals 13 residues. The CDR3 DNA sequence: TGTGCCATCAGTTTCGGGACAGAAGAGACCCAGTACTTC. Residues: CAISFGTEETQYF.

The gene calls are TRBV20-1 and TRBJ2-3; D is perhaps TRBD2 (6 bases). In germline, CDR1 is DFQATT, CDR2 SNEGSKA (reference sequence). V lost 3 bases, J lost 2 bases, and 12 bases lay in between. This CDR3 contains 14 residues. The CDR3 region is CSASRGTFTDTQYF. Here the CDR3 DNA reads TGCAGTGCTAGCCGGGGGACCTTCACAGATACGCAGTATTTT.

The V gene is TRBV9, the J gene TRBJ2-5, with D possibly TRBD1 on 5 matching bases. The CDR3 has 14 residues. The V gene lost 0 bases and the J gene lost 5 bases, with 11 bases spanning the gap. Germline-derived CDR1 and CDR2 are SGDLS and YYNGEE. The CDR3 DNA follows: TGTGCCAGCAGCGTAGTCCCAGCAGGGGAGACCCAGTACTTC. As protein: CASSVVPAGETQYF.

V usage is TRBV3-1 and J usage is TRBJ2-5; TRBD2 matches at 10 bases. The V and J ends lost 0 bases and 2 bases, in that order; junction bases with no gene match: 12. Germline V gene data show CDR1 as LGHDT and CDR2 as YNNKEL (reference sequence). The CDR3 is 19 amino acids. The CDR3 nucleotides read TGTGCCAGCAGCCAAGACGACTGGGGTATAGCGGGGGGACAAGAGACCCAGTACTTC. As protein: CASSQDDWGIAGGQETQYF.

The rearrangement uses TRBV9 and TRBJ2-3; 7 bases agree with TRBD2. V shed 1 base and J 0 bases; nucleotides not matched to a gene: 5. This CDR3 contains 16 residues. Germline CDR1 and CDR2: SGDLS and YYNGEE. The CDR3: CASSVLAETSTDTQYF. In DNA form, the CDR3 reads TGTGCCAGCAGCGTACTAGCGGAGACTAGCACAGATACGCAGTATTTT.

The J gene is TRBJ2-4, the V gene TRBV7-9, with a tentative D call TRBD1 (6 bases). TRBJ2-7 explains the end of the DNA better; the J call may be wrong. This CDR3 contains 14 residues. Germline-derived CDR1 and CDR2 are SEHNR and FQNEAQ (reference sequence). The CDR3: CASSSIGNRDEQYF. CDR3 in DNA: TGTGCCAGCAGCTCCATAGGTAACAGGGACGAGCAGTACTTC.

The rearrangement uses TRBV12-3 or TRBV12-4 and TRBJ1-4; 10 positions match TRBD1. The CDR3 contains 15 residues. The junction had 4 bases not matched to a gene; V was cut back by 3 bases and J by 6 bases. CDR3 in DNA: TGTGCCAGCAGTTTGGGCGGACAGGGGGATGAAAAACTGTTTTTT. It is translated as CASSLGGQGDEKLFF.

CDR3: CASSYSGGESYEQYF. DNA of the CDR3: TGTGCCAGCAGTTACTCGGGGGGTGAGTCCTACGAGCAGTACTTC. The chain combines TRBV6-5 with TRBJ2-7; perhaps TRBD2 as D (6 bases). Germline CDR1 and CDR2: MNHEY and SVGAGI. Trimming took off 0 bases at V and 1 base at J, with 10 bases between the two ends. The CDR3 has 15 residues.

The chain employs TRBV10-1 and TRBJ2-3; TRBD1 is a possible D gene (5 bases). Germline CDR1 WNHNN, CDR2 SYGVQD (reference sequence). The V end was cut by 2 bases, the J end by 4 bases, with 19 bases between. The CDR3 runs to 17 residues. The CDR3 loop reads CASSEAQQASGPDTQYF. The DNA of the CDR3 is TGCGCCAGCAGTGAGGCCCAACAGGCCTCGGGCCCAGATACGCAGTATTTT.

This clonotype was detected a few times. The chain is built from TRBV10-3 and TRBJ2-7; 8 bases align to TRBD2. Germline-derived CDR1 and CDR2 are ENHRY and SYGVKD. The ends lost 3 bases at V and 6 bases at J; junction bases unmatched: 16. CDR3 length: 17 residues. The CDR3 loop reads CAISDPQTSDKYLEQYF. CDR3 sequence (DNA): TGTGCCATCAGTGACCCACAGACTAGCGATAAGTATCTCGAGCAGTACTTC.

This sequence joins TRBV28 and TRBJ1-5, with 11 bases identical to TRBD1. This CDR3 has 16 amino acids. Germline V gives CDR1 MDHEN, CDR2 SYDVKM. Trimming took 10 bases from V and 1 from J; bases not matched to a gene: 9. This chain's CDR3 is CATDGQGALSNQPQHF. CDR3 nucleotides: TGTGCCACCGACGGACAGGGGGCTTTGAGCAATCAGCCCCAGCATTTT.

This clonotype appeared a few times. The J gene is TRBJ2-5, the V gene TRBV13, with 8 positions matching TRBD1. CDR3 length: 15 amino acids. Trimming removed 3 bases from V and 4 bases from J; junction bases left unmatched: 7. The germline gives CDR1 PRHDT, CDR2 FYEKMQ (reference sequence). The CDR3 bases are TGTGCCAGCAGCTTCGGCCACACAGGGGGAGAGACCCAGTACTTC. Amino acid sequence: CASSFGHTGGETQYF.

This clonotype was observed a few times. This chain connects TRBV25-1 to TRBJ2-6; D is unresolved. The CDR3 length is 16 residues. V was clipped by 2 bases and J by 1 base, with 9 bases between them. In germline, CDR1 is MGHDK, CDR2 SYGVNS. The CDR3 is CASSEPYLSGANVLTF. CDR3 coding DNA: TGTGCCAGCAGTGAACCTTACTTGTCTGGGGCCAACGTCCTGACTTTC.

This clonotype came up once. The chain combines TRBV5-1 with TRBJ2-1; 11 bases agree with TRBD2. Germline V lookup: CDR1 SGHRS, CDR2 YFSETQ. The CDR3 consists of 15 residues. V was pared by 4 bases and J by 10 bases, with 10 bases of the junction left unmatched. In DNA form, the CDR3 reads TGCGCCAGCAGCGCAACTAGCGGGGGCGTGTACGAGCAGTTCTTC. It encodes CASSATSGGVYEQFF.

This CDR3 is CASSFNLLETQYF. DNA of the CDR3: TGTGCCAGCAGTTTCAACCTACTAGAGACCCAGTACTTC. This rearrangement joins TRBV6-2 or TRBV6-3 to TRBJ2-5; D remains ambiguous. This CDR3 comprises 13 residues. Germline V gene data show CDR1 as MNHEY and CDR2 as SVGEGT. The V gene lost 4 bases and the J gene lost 4 bases, with 10 bases spanning the gap.

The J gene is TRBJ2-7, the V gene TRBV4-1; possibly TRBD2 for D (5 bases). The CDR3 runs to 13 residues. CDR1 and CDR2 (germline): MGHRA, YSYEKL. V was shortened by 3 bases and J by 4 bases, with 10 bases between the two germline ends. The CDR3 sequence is CASSHGVAYEQYF. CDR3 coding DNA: TGCGCCAGCAGCCACGGGGTCGCGTACGAGCAGTACTTC.

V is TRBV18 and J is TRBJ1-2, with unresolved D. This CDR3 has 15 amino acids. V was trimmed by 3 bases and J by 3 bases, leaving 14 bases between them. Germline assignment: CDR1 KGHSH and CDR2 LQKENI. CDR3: CASSPKDRPYYGYTF. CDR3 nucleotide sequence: TGTGCCAGCTCACCGAAGGACCGACCCTACTATGGCTACACCTTC.

The CDR3 DNA is TGCGCCAGCAGCCAATGGGGGTTACCACCGTTTTTT. Translation gives CASSQWGLPPFF. The rearrangement links TRBV4-3 to TRBJ1-4; TRBD1 is a possible D gene (5 bases). Trimming stripped 2 bases from V and 16 bases from J, with 14 bases between. CDR3 length equals 12 residues. Per the germline V gene, CDR1 is LGHNA and CDR2 is YSLEER.

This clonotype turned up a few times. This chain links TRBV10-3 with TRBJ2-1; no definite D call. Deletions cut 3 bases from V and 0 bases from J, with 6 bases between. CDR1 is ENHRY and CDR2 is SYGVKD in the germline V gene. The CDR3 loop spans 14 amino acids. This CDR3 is CAISDVGSYNEQFF. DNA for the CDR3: TGTGCCATCAGTGATGTGGGCTCCTACAATGAGCAGTTCTTC.

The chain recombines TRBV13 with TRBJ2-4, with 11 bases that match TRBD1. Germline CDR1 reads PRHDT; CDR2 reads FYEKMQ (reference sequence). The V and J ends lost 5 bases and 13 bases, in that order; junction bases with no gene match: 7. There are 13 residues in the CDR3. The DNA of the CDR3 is TGTGCCAGCAGCCCAGGGACAGGGGGTAAGCAGTACTTC. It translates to CASSPGTGGKQYF.

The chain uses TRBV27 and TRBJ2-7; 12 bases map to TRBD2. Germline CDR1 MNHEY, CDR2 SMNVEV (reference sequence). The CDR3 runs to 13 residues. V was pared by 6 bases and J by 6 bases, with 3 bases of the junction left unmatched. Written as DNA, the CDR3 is TGTGCCAGCAGCCGACTAGCGGGGGCCGAGCAGTACTTC. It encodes CASSRLAGAEQYF.

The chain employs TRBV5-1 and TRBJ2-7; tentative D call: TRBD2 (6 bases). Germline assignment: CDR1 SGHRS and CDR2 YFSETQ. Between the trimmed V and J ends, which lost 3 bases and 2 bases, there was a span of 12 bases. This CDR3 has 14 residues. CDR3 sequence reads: CASSSGDFTYEQYF. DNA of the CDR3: TGCGCCAGCAGCTCCGGGGACTTCACCTACGAGCAGTACTTC.

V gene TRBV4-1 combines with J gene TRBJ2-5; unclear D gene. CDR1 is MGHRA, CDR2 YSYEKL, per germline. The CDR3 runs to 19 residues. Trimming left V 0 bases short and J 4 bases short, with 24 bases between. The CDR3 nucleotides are TGCGCCAGCAGCCAAGATAGGAAGGGAATCTCCTCCAGGCGAGAGACCCAGTACTTC. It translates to CASSQDRKGISSRRETQYF.

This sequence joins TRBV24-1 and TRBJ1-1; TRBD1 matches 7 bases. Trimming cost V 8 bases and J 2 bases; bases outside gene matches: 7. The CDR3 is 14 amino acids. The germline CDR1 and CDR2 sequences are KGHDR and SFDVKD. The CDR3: CATKAGGENTEAFF. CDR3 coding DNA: TGTGCCACCAAGGCAGGGGGAGAAAACACTGAAGCTTTCTTT.

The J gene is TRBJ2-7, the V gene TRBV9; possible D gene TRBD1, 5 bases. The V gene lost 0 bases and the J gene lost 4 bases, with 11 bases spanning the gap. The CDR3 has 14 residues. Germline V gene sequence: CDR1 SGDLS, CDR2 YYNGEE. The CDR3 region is CASSVADRQYEQYF. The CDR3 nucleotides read TGTGCCAGCAGCGTAGCCGACAGACAGTACGAGCAGTACTTC.